The 20 T cell receptor beta chains listed next were all sequenced from one sample in a study of blood T cells in healthy people across ages. Through a sample-barcoded 5' primer and a J-beta primer mix, a second PCR was run for about 6 to 11 cycles. TCRdb itself ran the 5' RACE reads through MiXCR, one entry per CDR3 protein. The sample consists of approximately 320,000 distinct CDR3 sequences, 25% to 30% of them appearing once. Sequenced input: blood. The receptors were gathered from a woman in her sixties or seventies in good health.

The gene calls are TRBV7-8 and TRBJ2-1, with D uncertain. CDR3 length: 11 residues. Trimming removed 7 bases at V and 4 bases at J, with 5 bases between. Germline CDR1 and CDR2: SGHVS and FQNEAQ. The CDR3 DNA reads as TGTGCCAGCAACCGGTACAATGAGCAGTTCTTC. It specifies CASNRYNEQFF.

CDR3 DNA sequence: TGTGCCAGCACCCTTAGCCGGTGGGAGGGCCGGAATGAGCAGTTCTTC. It yields the protein CASTLSRWEGRNEQFF. This chain joins TRBV7-9 and TRBJ2-1; the match to TRBD2 covers 7 bases. Losses at the gene ends were 7 bases for V and 7 bases for J; bases not matched to a gene: 16. Germline V gene lookup returns CDR1 SEHNR and CDR2 FQNEAQ (reference sequence). CDR3 size: 16 residues.

Worth noting for this clonotype: The final CDR3 position lacks the conserved phenylalanine or tryptophan, pointing to a likely read error. The chain carries TRBV12-3 or TRBV12-4 and TRBJ1-1; no firm D call. CDR3 size: 14 residues. The ends were cut back, 6 bases at V and 3 bases at J, with 14 bases in the middle. CDR3 loop: CASRTIGRDTEAFL. The CDR3, as DNA: TGTGCCAGCAGAACGATTGGTAGGGACACTGAAGCTTTCCTT.

With regard to this clonotype: A read error may explain this, as a much larger clone is one base away. The V gene is TRBV29-1, the J gene TRBJ2-1; D is uncertain. The V end was cut by 3 bases, the J end by 10 bases, with 13 bases between. CDR3 size: 12 residues. Germline lookup yields CDR1 SQVTM and CDR2 ANQGSEA. Here the CDR3 DNA reads TGCAGCGTTGATTTCCTCGGTAAAGAGCAGTTCTTC. Its translation is CSVDFLGKEQFF.

This clonotype was picked up a small number of times. This sequence joins TRBV6-2 or TRBV6-3 and TRBJ2-7, with 8 bases aligning to TRBD2. This CDR3 comprises 15 residues. V dropped 6 bases and J dropped 1; count of bases not matched to a gene: 8. The germline gives CDR1 MNHEY, CDR2 SVGEGT. The CDR3 sequence: CASRSAGGGSYEQYF. In DNA form, the CDR3 reads TGTGCCAGCAGAAGTGCCGGGGGGGGGTCCTACGAGCAGTACTTC.

This clonotype was seen a handful of times. The genes are TRBV18 and TRBJ1-4; D may be TRBD1 (5 bases). The CDR3 is 14 amino acids. Germline V gives CDR1 KGHSH, CDR2 LQKENI. The germline V and J ends were trimmed by 3 bases and 8 bases, with 13 bases remaining between them. The CDR3, as DNA: TGTGCCAGCTCACCCTCGACAGAATCAGAAAAACTGTTTTTT. Translation: CASSPSTESEKLFF.

The table lists this clonotype with many counts. The chain links TRBV29-1 to TRBJ2-1, with 13 bases that match TRBD2. Germline V CDR1 and CDR2: SQVTM, ANQGSEA. V gave up 7 bases and J gave up 7 bases; unmatched junction bases: 4. The length of the CDR3 is 13 residues. For the CDR3, the DNA is TGCAGCGCTCAGGGACTAGCGGGGAATGAGCAGTTCTTC. Its protein product is CSAQGLAGNEQFF.

The chain recombines TRBV18 with TRBJ1-1; a weak D match, TRBD1 (6 bases). CDR3 length: 14 residues. The V gene's germline CDR1 is KGHSH and CDR2 LQKENI. Trimming removed 0 bases from V and 4 bases from J, with 9 bases in between. The CDR3 here is CASSPPQGFTEAFF. The DNA of the CDR3 is TGTGCCAGCTCACCACCTCAGGGGTTCACTGAAGCTTTCTTT.

The chain recombines TRBV28 with TRBJ1-1, with D tentatively TRBD1 (5 bases). Per germline, CDR1 MDHEN and CDR2 SYDVKM. The CDR3 runs 15 residues. V lost 1 base and J lost 6, with 15 bases in between. The CDR3 nucleotides are TGTGCCAGCAGTTTATCCGGCCTGGGGACGGCTGAAGCTTTCTTT. Its protein is CASSLSGLGTAEAFF.

This clonotype was counted only a few times. The chain employs TRBV12-5 and TRBJ2-1; a weak D match, TRBD1 (5 bases). Germline CDR1 reads LGHNT; CDR2 reads FRNRAP. The CDR3 has 14 amino acids. V was trimmed by 4 bases and J by 6 bases, leaving 13 bases between them. The CDR3 sequence is CASGSGDGANEQFF. DNA of the CDR3: TGTGCTAGTGGTTCCGGTGATGGGGCCAATGAGCAGTTCTTC.

CDR3 in amino acids: CASSPTGYEQYF. The DNA of the CDR3 is TGTGCCAGCAGTCCTACAGGGTACGAGCAGTACTTC. This chain uses TRBV7-9 with TRBJ2-7; D is possibly TRBD1 (6 bases). CDR1 SEHNR and CDR2 FQNEAQ come from the germline V gene (reference sequence). This CDR3 region has 12 residues. V was pared by 6 bases and J by 4 bases, with 10 bases between.

This clonotype was detected only a few times. The rearrangement links TRBV7-2 to TRBJ2-7, with D perhaps assigned TRBD1 or TRBD2 (5 bases each). The CDR3 loop spans 13 amino acids. Germline values: CDR1 SGHTA, CDR2 FQGNSA. Trimming shortened V by 5 bases and J by 3 bases, and 11 bases separated the two germline ends. The CDR3 here is CASSTRGGYEQYF. In DNA, the CDR3 is TGTGCCAGCAGCACTAGGGGTGGCTACGAGCAGTACTTC.

This chain uses TRBV11-2 with TRBJ2-4; TRBD2 matches 8 bases. From germline, CDR1 is SGHAT and CDR2 FQNNGV. The CDR3 totals 17 residues. J lost 1 base, V lost 7 bases, and 12 bases had no gene match. CDR3 protein: CASTFAGGGPAKNIQYF. The DNA of the CDR3 is TGTGCCAGCACTTTCGCGGGAGGAGGTCCGGCCAAAAACATTCAGTACTTC.

J is TRBJ1-2 and V is TRBV7-9, with a possible D match to TRBD1 (5 bases). Germline assignment: CDR1 SEHNR and CDR2 FQNEAQ (reference sequence). Trimming took 5 bases from V and 7 from J, leaving 11 bases between them. The CDR3 extends over 12 amino acids. CDR3 DNA: TGTGCCAGCAGCAAACAGGAAGGTGGCTACACCTTC. Translated, it gives CASSKQEGGYTF.

CDR3 amino acids: CASDYGGRVETQYF. CDR3 DNA: TGTGCCAGCGACTATGGGGGGCGCGTAGAGACCCAGTACTTC. The gene calls are TRBV6-1 and TRBJ2-5; the D call may be TRBD1 or TRBD2 (6 bases each). The CDR3 is 14 residues long. The germline gives CDR1 MNHNS, CDR2 SASEGT. V was trimmed by 8 bases and J by 4 bases, leaving 17 bases between them.

This clonotype was counted many times. The rearrangement joins TRBV4-1 to TRBJ2-3; the D gene is possibly TRBD1 (6 bases). V was trimmed by 5 bases and J by 1 base, leaving 10 bases between them. The CDR3 runs to 14 residues. Germline CDR1 MGHRA, CDR2 YSYEKL. The CDR3 spells CASSYRVGTDTQYF. CDR3 DNA sequence: TGCGCCAGCAGCTACAGGGTTGGCACAGATACGCAGTATTTT.

This clonotype has only a few counts. V usage is TRBV6-5 and J usage is TRBJ2-5; a weak D match, TRBD2 (5 bases). The J call may be mistaken, given a closer DNA end match to TRBJ2-1. There are 14 residues in the CDR3. Germline V gives CDR1 MNHEY, CDR2 SVGAGI. The CDR3 DNA is TGTGCCAGCACTTTAGACTCCCGGGGAAATGAGCAGTTCTTC. Translation: CASTLDSRGNEQFF.

This clonotype occurred a few times. The chain uses TRBV29-1 and TRBJ2-7; the D is unclear. Per germline, CDR1 SQVTM and CDR2 ANQGSEA. Trimming left V 4 bases short and J 0 bases short, with 7 bases between. CDR3 size: 12 residues. The CDR3 region is CSVVVASYEQYF. CDR3 DNA: TGCAGCGTTGTCGTCGCCTCCTACGAGCAGTACTTC.

There are many counts of this clonotype. One end of the junction does not line up with germline, which may come from a read error. The chain is built from TRBV5-1 and TRBJ2-1; D remains ambiguous. CDR3 length equals 11 residues. CDR1 SGHRS and CDR2 YFSETQ come from the germline V gene. Here the CDR3 DNA reads TGTGCCAGCAGTTTAAGGGATGAGCAGTTCTTC. Protein: CASSLRDEQFF.

This clonotype was seen a few times. The chain joins TRBV4-1 to TRBJ1-1, with D maybe TRBD1 (5 bases). This CDR3 contains 15 residues. Looked up from germline, CDR1 is MGHRA and CDR2 is YSYEKL. Trimming cost V 1 base and J 4 bases, with 13 bases left between them. CDR3 in DNA: TGCGCCAGCAGCCAAGTTCAGGGTAGTGGCACTGAAGCTTTCTTT. Residues: CASSQVQGSGTEAFF.